The 20 T cell receptor beta chains reported below all come from one sample, sequenced in a study of post-analysis software for immune sequencing data. Notes on the study in general: In patients, about 5 TRBV segments were more frequent than in controls, with TRBV5-6, TRBV5-1 and TRBV20-1 among them.

Included in the TCR beta cDNA libraries were unique molecular identifiers. Each CDR3 protein is one row after TCRdb ran MiXCR on the PCR reads. There are hundreds of thousands of distinct CDR3 sequences in the sample; 44% occur only once, and 1.7% lies in the top ten. Their target antigens are unknown. The specimen sequenced was blood. Source of these receptors: a girl under 18 with multiple sclerosis.

This clonotype showed up just a few times. CDR3 loop: CASSSQGIYGYTF. The CDR3 region has the DNA TGTGCCAGCAGCTCACAGGGGATATATGGCTACACCTTC. The chain employs TRBV7-2 and TRBJ1-2, with 7 positions matching TRBD1. CDR3 length: 13 amino acids. The germline V gene encodes CDR1 SGHTA and CDR2 FQGNSA. Trimming took 4 bases from V and 5 from J; bases not matched to a gene: 4.

The chain combines TRBV19 with TRBJ2-7, with 7 bases identical to TRBD1. The CDR3 totals 15 residues. Unmatched junction bases numbered 9, after V lost 6 bases and J lost 1 base. Germline CDR1 and CDR2: LNHDA and SQIVND (reference sequence). In nucleotides, the CDR3 is TGTGCCAGTAGCCCTCTAGGACAGGCGTCCTACGAGCAGTACTTC. Encoded protein: CASSPLGQASYEQYF. Drawing the rest from reference TRBV19 and TRBJ2-7, the complete variable domain is DGGITQSPKYLFRKEGQNVTLSCEQNLNHDAMYWYRQDPGQGLRLIYYSQIVNDFQKGDIAEGYSVSREKKESFPLTVTSAQKNPTAFYLCASSPLGQASYEQYFGPGTRLTVT.

The chain joins TRBV27 to TRBJ2-1; 14 bases are shared with TRBD2. Germline V CDR1 and CDR2: MNHEY, SMNVEV (reference sequence). V shed 5 bases and J 7 bases; nucleotides not matched to a gene: 4. The CDR3 has 15 amino acids. Written as DNA, the CDR3 is TGTGCCAGCAGTGTTGGGACTAGCGGGAGTAATGAGCAGTTCTTC. Amino acid sequence: CASSVGTSGSNEQFF.

This chain joins TRBV7-9 and TRBJ2-7, with 8 bases fitting TRBD2. The J call is uncertain, as TRBJ2-4 better fits the DNA end. The CDR3 is 16 amino acids. Germline CDR1 is SEHNR and CDR2 is FQNEAQ (reference sequence). The CDR3 loop reads CASSPNGGTRENIQYF. As DNA, the CDR3 is TGTGCCAGCAGCCCAAACGGCGGGACTAGAGAAAACATTCAGTACTTC.

The V and J genes are TRBV5-1 and TRBJ2-1; D perhaps matches TRBD1 (6 bases). V was shortened by 4 bases and J by 7 bases, with 15 bases between the two germline ends. The length of the CDR3 is 14 residues. CDR1 and CDR2 from the germline V gene are SGHRS and YFSETQ. The CDR3 reads CASSVGQEGNEQFF. The CDR3 DNA follows: TGCGCCAGCAGCGTGGGACAAGAGGGTAATGAGCAGTTCTTC.

The chain couples TRBV29-1 to TRBJ1-1; 7 bases match TRBD1. Unmatched junction bases numbered 8, after V lost 6 bases and J lost 4 bases. Germline CDR1 reads SQVTM; CDR2 reads ANQGSEA. The CDR3 has 13 residues. The CDR3 nucleotides are TGCAGCGTCCAGGGGGAGAGGAGCACTGAAGCTTTCTTT. Amino acids: CSVQGERSTEAFF.

The rearrangement links TRBV5-1 to TRBJ1-4; D is ambiguous. The V end was cut by 0 bases, the J end by 4 bases, with 13 bases between. CDR1 is SGHRS, CDR2 YFSETQ, per germline. The CDR3 extends over 16 amino acids. DNA for the CDR3: TGCGCCAGCAGCTTGGCCGTTGGCATCGGTAATGAAAAACTGTTTTTT. It codes for CASSLAVGIGNEKLFF.

The chain couples TRBV6-5 to TRBJ2-1, with D hard to call. Germline loops: CDR1 MNHEY, CDR2 SVGAGI. Trimming took 6 bases from V and 5 from J, leaving 8 bases between them. The CDR3 has 12 residues. CDR3 nucleotides: TGTGCCAGCAGCTCCCGGAACAATGAGCAGTTCTTC. Protein: CASSSRNNEQFF.

The chain carries TRBV12-3 or TRBV12-4 and TRBJ2-7; D not certain. There are 13 residues in the CDR3. The ends were cut back, 6 bases at V and 1 base at J, with 10 bases in the middle. The CDR3 is CASSLSVSYEQYF. The CDR3, as DNA: TGTGCCAGCAGCTTATCAGTTTCCTACGAGCAGTACTTC.

The chain combines TRBV5-1 with TRBJ2-7, with 8 bases identical to TRBD2. Per the germline V gene, CDR1 is SGHRS and CDR2 is YFSETQ. J was trimmed by 3 bases and V by 4 bases; bases with no gene match: 9. The CDR3 runs 15 residues. CDR3 in DNA: TGCGCCAGCAGCCCTTCGGGAGCGGGGGTCTACGAGCAGTACTTC. Protein sequence: CASSPSGAGVYEQYF.

The V and J genes are TRBV5-1 and TRBJ2-3; TRBD2 aligns across 8 bases. Germline V CDR1 and CDR2: SGHRS, YFSETQ. CDR3 length equals 15 residues. J lost 0 bases, V lost 10 bases, and 10 bases had no gene match. The CDR3 sequence is CASCVRGGSTDTQYF. CDR3 nucleotides: TGCGCCTCCTGTGTTCGCGGGGGGAGCACAGATACGCAGTATTTT.

The rearrangement joins TRBV12-3 or TRBV12-4 to TRBJ2-1; 8 nucleotides agree with TRBD2. After removal of 4 bases from V and 5 bases from J, the junction contained 4 bases not matched to a gene. There are 14 residues in the CDR3. This CDR3 is CASSCELADNEQFF. The CDR3, as DNA: TGTGCCAGCAGTTGTGAACTAGCGGACAATGAGCAGTTCTTC.

The sample holds many counts of this clonotype. J is TRBJ2-3 and V is TRBV4-1; 12 positions match TRBD2. Looked up from germline, CDR1 is MGHRA and CDR2 is YSYEKL. Losses at the gene ends were 4 bases for V and 1 base for J; bases not matched to a gene: 3. This CDR3 region has 16 residues. The chain's CDR3 is CASSPRTSGGTDTQYF. In DNA form, the CDR3 reads TGCGCCAGCAGCCCCCGGACTAGCGGGGGCACAGATACGCAGTATTTT.

This clonotype was counted a few times. The CDR3 loop is CASSLGGTRVNEQFF. As DNA, the CDR3 is TGTGCCAGCAGCCTCGGCGGGACTCGGGTCAATGAGCAGTTCTTC. The genes are TRBV3-1 and TRBJ2-1; weak D call: TRBD2 (6 bases). The germline gives CDR1 LGHDT, CDR2 YNNKEL (reference sequence). This CDR3 has 15 amino acids. The V and J ends lost 4 bases and 6 bases respectively, with 16 bases between them.

This clonotype occurred once. The V and J genes are TRBV7-2 and TRBJ2-3; 8 nucleotides match TRBD2. The CDR3 extends over 15 amino acids. From germline, CDR1 is SGHTA and CDR2 FQGNSA. After removal of 5 bases from V and 1 base from J, the junction contained 5 bases not matched to a gene. CDR3 protein: CASSPISGGTDTQYF. In nucleotides, the CDR3 is TGTGCCAGCAGCCCCATTAGCGGGGGCACAGATACGCAGTATTTT.

V gene TRBV20-1 combines with J gene TRBJ2-1, with D perhaps matching TRBD2 (5 bases). Deletions cut 6 bases from V and 5 bases from J, with 14 bases between. CDR1 DFQATT and CDR2 SNEGSKA come from the germline V gene (reference sequence). This CDR3 has 13 amino acids. CDR3 sequence: CSAPRRGNNEQFF. In nucleotides, the CDR3 is TGCAGTGCCCCACGGCGAGGGAACAATGAGCAGTTCTTC.

The V gene is TRBV7-9, the J gene TRBJ2-7; D may be TRBD2 (6 bases). This CDR3 region has 15 residues. V lost 3 bases and J lost 5, with 17 bases in between. Germline CDR1 is SEHNR and CDR2 is FQNEAQ (reference sequence). The CDR3 sequence is CASSFSSRRGNEQYF. The CDR3 bases are TGTGCCAGCAGCTTTAGTTCAAGGCGGGGAAACGAGCAGTACTTC.

The chain has TRBV6-5 and TRBJ2-7; D remains unclear. Trimming took 2 bases from V and 6 from J, leaving 11 bases between them. CDR3 length equals 13 residues. CDR1 MNHEY and CDR2 SVGAGI come from the germline V gene. For the CDR3, the DNA is TGTGCCAGCAGTTACGGGCCTATTCTCGAGCAGTACTTC. Translated: CASSYGPILEQYF.

Concerning this clonotype: Germline and junction disagree at one end, which may indicate a read error. The chain couples TRBV10-3 to TRBJ1-2; D is possibly TRBD1 (6 bases). The CDR3 is 14 residues long. Germline V lookup: CDR1 ENHRY, CDR2 SYGVKD. The CDR3, as DNA: TGTGCCGTCAGTGAGAGGGGGATCCACTATGGCTACACCTTC. Encoded protein: CAVSERGIHYGYTF.

This sequence joins TRBV10-3 and TRBJ2-1; 14 nucleotides match TRBD2. Trimming cost V 2 bases and J 15 bases; bases outside gene matches: 15. The CDR3 loop spans 17 amino acids. Per the germline V gene, CDR1 is ENHRY and CDR2 is SYGVKD. The CDR3 DNA reads as TGTGCCATCAGTGAGACTCAGACTAGCGGGAGGGCCTTGGTATTGTTCTTC. Amino acid sequence: CAISETQTSGRALVLFF.